Following are 9 T cell receptor beta chains from one sample sequenced in a study of blood T cells in healthy people across ages. Alongside a J-beta primer mix, a sample-barcoded 5' primer served in a second PCR lasting about 6 to 12 cycles. TCRdb passed the 5' RACE reads through MiXCR, listing each CDR3 protein once. Of approximately 960,000 distinct CDR3 sequences listed, almost 30% are singletons. This sample also belongs to another study, concerning T cells of mothers and their children.

Sequencing used blood. The receptors shown here come from a woman in her 40s in good health.

This clonotype was detected ten times or more. The J gene is TRBJ2-3, the V gene TRBV4-1; D call uncertain. Germline assignment: CDR1 MGHRA and CDR2 YSYEKL. V was trimmed by 0 bases and J by 0 bases, leaving 4 bases between them. This CDR3 has 14 residues. CDR3 sequence: CASSQDPSTDTQYF. Here the CDR3 DNA reads TGCGCCAGCAGCCAAGATCCTAGCACAGATACGCAGTATTTT.

The rearrangement links TRBV2 to TRBJ2-3; D possibly corresponds to TRBD2 (6 bases). The V gene's germline CDR1 is SNHLY and CDR2 FYNNEI. This CDR3 has 14 residues. V was cut by 4 bases and J by 2 bases, with 10 bases left in between. In nucleotides, the CDR3 is TGTGCCAGCAGTGTAGCGGAAACCACAGATACGCAGTATTTT. Translated: CASSVAETTDTQYF.

This clonotype has more than one count but fewer than ten. The gene calls are TRBV4-1 and TRBJ1-1, with 9 nucleotides matching TRBD1. The J segment lost 3 bases and the V segment lost 2 bases, leaving 4 bases of the junction unmatched. The CDR3 loop spans 15 amino acids. Germline V gives CDR1 MGHRA, CDR2 YSYEKL. The CDR3 region has the DNA TGCGCCAGCAGCCAACACGGACAGGGGTACACTGAAGCTTTCTTT. It translates to CASSQHGQGYTEAFF.

This clonotype came up many times. The gene calls are TRBV6-2 or TRBV6-3 and TRBJ1-2, with unresolved D. The V gene's germline CDR1 is MNHEY and CDR2 SVGEGT. CDR3 length: 15 residues. V was trimmed by 5 bases and J by 5 bases, leaving 18 bases between them. The DNA for the CDR3 is TGTGCCAGCAGTACTCCTACTCCCCGAAGTTATGGCTACACCTTC. This sequence encodes CASSTPTPRSYGYTF.

The chain joins TRBV20-1 to TRBJ2-5; the match to TRBD1 covers 9 bases. This CDR3 spans 16 amino acids. V shed 4 bases and J 0 bases; nucleotides not matched to a gene: 9. Per the germline V gene, CDR1 is DFQATT and CDR2 is SNEGSKA (reference sequence). CDR3 DNA: TGCAGTGCTATCAGGACAGGGGCCTTCCACCAAGAGACCCAGTACTTC. Its translation: CSAIRTGAFHQETQYF.

The chain couples TRBV5-1 to TRBJ1-2; 11 bases map to TRBD1. V was pared by 4 bases and J by 6 bases, with 5 bases of the junction left unmatched. CDR3 length equals 14 residues. Germline V gene lookup returns CDR1 SGHRS and CDR2 YFSETQ. The CDR3 sequence is CASSEGQGADGYTF. Written as DNA, the CDR3 is TGCGCCAGCAGCGAAGGACAGGGGGCGGATGGCTACACCTTC.

This clonotype has more than one count but fewer than ten. The chain joins TRBV7-2 to TRBJ1-4; D gene uncertain. There are 11 residues in the CDR3. Trimming removed 6 bases at V and 4 bases at J, with 3 bases between. In germline, CDR1 is SGHTA, CDR2 FQGNSA. The CDR3 coding sequence is TGTGCCAGCAGTTTTAATGAAAAACTGTTTTTT. Residues: CASSFNEKLFF.

This chain uses TRBV7-9 with TRBJ1-1; the D gene is possibly TRBD1 (5 bases). CDR3 length equals 15 residues. V lost 4 bases, J lost 1 base, and 13 bases lay in between. Germline V gene data show CDR1 as SEHNR and CDR2 as FQNEAQ (reference sequence). The DNA for the CDR3 is TGTGCCAGCAGCTCGGGGGGACGGAGGAACACTGAAGCTTTCTTT. It is translated as CASSSGGRRNTEAFF.

This clonotype showed up many times. V gene TRBV20-1 combines with J gene TRBJ2-7; 11 positions match TRBD1. The length of the CDR3 is 14 residues. The junction had 4 bases not matched to a gene; V was cut back by 3 bases and J by 3 bases. The V gene's germline CDR1 is DFQATT and CDR2 SNEGSKA (reference sequence). The DNA of the CDR3 is TGCAGTGCTAGGAGGACAGGGGGCTTCTACGAGCAGTACTTC. Translation: CSARRTGGFYEQYF.